The T cell receptor beta chain described here comes from a study of OX40 agonist ivuxolimab in advanced cancers. In germline, CDR1 is SGHRS, CDR2 YFSETQ. Between the trimmed V and J ends, which lost 2 bases and 6 bases, there was a span of 9 bases. This CDR3 has 13 amino acids. Broader study findings: Mean expanded clone counts were higher in CD8+ than CD4+ T cells.

As to this clone: The antigen remains undetermined.

Repertoires were generated with immunoSEQ multiplex PCR, while TCRdb's copy carries only in-frame clones and drops some. Among 5,000 to 6,000 clones listed, roughly 67% were seen once. Sequenced material: CD4+ or CD8+ T cells sorted from blood, taken in a trial of the OX40 agonist ivuxolimab. The sequence was collected from an adult with an advanced solid tumor such as melanoma, head and neck, liver or kidney cancer. The gene calls are TRBV5-1 and TRBJ1-5, with a weak D call TRBD1 (5 bases). CDR3 sequence: CASSFGGSQPQHF. In nucleotides, the CDR3 is TGCGCCAGCAGCTTTGGGGGAAGTCAGCCCCAGCATTTT.